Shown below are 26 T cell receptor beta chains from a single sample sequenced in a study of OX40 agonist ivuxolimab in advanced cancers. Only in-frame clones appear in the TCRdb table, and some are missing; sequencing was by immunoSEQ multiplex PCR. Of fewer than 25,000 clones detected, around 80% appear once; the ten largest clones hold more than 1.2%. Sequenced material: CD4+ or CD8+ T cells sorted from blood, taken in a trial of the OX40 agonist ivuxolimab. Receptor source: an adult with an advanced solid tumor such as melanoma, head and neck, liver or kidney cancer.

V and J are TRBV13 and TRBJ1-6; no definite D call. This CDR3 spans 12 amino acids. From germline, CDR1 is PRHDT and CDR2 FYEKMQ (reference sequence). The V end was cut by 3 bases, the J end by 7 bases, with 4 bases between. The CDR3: CASSFANSPLHF. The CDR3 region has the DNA TGTGCCAGCAGCTTCGCCAATTCACCCCTCCACTTT. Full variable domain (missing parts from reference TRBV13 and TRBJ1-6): AAGVIQSPRHLIKEKRETATLKCYPIPRHDTVYWYQQGPGQDPQFLISFYEKMQSDKGSIPDRFSAQQFSDYHSELNMSSLELGDSALYFCASSFANSPLHFGNGTRLTVT.

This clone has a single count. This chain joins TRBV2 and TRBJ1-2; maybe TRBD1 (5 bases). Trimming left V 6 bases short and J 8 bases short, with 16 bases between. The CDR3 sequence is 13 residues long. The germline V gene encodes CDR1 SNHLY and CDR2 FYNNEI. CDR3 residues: CASSPTAVRGYTF. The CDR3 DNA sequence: TGTGCCAGCAGCCCGACAGCGGTTCGGGGCTACACCTTC.

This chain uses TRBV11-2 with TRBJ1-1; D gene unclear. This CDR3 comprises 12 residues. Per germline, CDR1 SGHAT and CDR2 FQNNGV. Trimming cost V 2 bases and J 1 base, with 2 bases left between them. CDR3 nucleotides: TGTGCCAGCAGCTTACAGAACACTGAAGCTTTCTTT. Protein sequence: CASSLQNTEAFF.

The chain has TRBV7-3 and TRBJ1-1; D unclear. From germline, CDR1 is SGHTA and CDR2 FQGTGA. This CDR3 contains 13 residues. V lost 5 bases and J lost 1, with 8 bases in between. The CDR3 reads CASSPRSNTEAFF. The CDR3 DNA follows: TGTGCCAGCAGCCCGAGGTCGAACACTGAAGCTTTCTTT.

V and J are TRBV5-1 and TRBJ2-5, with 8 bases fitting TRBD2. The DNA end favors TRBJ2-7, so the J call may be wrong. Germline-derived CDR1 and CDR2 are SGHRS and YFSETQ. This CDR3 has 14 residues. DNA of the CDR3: TGCGCCAGCAGCTTCGGTACTAGCGGTTACGAGCAGTACTTC. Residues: CASSFGTSGYEQYF.

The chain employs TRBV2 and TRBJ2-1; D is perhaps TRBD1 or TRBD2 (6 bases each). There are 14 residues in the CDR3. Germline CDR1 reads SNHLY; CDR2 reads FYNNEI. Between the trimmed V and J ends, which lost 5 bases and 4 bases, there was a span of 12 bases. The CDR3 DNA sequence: TGTGCCAGCAGTCCTGGGGGGCCTTACAATGAGCAGTTCTTC. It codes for CASSPGGPYNEQFF.

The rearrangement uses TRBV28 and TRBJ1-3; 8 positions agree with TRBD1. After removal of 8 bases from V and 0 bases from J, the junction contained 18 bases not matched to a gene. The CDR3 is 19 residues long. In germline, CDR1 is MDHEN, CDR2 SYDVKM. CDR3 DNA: TGTGCCAGCGCTACCGGGACAGGCATTTTTCTAAGCTCTGGAAACACCATATATTTT. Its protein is CASATGTGIFLSSGNTIYF. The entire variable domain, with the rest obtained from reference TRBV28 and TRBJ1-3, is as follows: DVKVTQSSRYLVKRTGEKVFLECVQDMDHENMFWYRQDPGLGLRLIYFSYDVKMKEKGDIPEGYSVSREKKERFSLILESASTNQTSMYLCASATGTGIFLSSGNTIYFGEGSWLTVV.

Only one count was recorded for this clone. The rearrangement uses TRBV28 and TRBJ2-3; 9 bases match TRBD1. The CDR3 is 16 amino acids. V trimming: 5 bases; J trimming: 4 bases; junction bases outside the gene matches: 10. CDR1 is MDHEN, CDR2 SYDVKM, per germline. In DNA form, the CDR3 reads TGTGCCAGCAGTCCAACTCCCGGGACAGGGTCAGATACGCAGTATTTT. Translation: CASSPTPGTGSDTQYF.

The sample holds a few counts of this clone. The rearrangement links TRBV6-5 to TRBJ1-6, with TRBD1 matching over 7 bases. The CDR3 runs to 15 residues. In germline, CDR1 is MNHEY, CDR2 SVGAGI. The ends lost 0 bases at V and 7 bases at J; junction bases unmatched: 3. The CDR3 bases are TGTGCCAGCAGTTACTCCGGGACAGCCAATTCACCCCTCCACTTT. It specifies CASSYSGTANSPLHF.

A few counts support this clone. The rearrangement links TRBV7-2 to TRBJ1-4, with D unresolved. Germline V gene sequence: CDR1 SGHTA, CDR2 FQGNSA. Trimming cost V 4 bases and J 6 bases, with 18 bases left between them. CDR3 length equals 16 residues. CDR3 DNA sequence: TGTGCCAGCAGCTGGAGTTGGCCCCGGAGAGATGAAAAACTGTTTTTT. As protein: CASSWSWPRRDEKLFF. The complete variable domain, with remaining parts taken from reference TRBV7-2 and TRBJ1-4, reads GAGVSQSPSNKVTEKGKDVELRCDPISGHTALYWYRQSLGQGLEFLIYFQGNSAPDKSGLPSDRFSAERTGGSVSTLTIQRTQQEDSAVYLCASSWSWPRRDEKLFFGSGTQLSVL.

CDR3 in DNA: TGTGCCAGCAGTTTACGGGGATTCTACGAGCAGTACTTC. Its protein is CASSLRGFYEQYF. V and J are TRBV27 and TRBJ2-7; D possibly corresponds to TRBD2 (5 bases). Germline V CDR1 and CDR2: MNHEY, SMNVEV (reference sequence). The CDR3 contains 13 residues. Trimming stripped 2 bases from V and 3 bases from J, with 8 bases between.

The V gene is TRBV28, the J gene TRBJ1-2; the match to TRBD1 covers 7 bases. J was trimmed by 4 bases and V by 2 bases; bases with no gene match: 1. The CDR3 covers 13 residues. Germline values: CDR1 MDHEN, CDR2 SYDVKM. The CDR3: CASSLQGVYGYTF. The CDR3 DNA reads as TGTGCCAGCAGTTTACAGGGGGTCTATGGCTACACCTTC.

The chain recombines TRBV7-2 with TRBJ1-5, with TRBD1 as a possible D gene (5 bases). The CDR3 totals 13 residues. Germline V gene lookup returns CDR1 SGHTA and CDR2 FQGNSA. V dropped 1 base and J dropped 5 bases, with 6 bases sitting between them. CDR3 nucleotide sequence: TGTGCCAGCAGCTTAGGACAGCATCAGCCCCAGCATTTT. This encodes CASSLGQHQPQHF.

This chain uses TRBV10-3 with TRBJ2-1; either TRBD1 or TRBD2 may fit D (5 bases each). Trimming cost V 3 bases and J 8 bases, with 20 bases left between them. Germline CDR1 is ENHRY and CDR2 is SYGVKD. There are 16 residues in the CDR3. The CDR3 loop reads CAISEYGSRGGDEQFF. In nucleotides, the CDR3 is TGTGCCATCAGTGAATACGGTAGCCGGGGCGGCGATGAGCAGTTCTTC.

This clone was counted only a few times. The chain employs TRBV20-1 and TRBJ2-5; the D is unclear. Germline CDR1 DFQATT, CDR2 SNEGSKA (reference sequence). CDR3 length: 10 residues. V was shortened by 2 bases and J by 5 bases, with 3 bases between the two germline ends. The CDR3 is CSARRETQYF. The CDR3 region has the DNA TGCAGTGCTAGACGGGAGACCCAGTACTTC.

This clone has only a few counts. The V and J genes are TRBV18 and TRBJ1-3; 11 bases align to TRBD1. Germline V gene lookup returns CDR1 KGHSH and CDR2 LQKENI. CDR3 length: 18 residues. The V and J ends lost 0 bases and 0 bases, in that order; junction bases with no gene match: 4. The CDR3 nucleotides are TGTGCCAGCTCACCACCCACCGGGACAGGGGGCTCTGGAAACACCATATATTTT. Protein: CASSPPTGTGGSGNTIYF.

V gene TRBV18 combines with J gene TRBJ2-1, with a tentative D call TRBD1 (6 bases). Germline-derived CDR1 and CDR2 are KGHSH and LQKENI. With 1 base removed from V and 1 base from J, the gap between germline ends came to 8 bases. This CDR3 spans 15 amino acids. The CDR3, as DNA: TGTGCCAGCTCACCACGGACAGCGTCCTACAATGAGCAGTTCTTC. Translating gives CASSPRTASYNEQFF.

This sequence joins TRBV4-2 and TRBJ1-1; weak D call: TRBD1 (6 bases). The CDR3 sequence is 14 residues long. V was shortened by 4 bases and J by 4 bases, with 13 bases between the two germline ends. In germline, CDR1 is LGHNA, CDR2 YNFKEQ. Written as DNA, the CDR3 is TGTGCCAGCAGCCGTACCGGAGGGGGCACTGAAGCTTTCTTT. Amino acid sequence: CASSRTGGGTEAFF.

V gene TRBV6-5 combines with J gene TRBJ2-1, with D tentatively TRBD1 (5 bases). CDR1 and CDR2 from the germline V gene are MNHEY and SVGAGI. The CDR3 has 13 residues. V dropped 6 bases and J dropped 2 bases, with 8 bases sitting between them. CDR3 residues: CASSRATYNEQFF. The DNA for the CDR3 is TGTGCCAGCAGCAGGGCCACCTACAATGAGCAGTTCTTC.

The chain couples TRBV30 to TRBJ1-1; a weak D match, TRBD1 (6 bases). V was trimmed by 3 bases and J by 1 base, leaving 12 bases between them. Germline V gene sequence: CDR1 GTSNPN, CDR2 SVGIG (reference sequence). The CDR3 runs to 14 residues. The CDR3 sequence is CAWRVRGSNTEAFF. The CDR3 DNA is TGTGCCTGGAGGGTCAGGGGATCGAACACTGAAGCTTTCTTT.

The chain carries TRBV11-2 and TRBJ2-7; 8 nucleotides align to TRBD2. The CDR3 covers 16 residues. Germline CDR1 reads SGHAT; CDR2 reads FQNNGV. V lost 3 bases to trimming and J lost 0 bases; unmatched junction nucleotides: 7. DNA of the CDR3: TGTGCCAGCAGCTTCGATAGCGGGGCCAGCTCCTACGAGCAGTACTTC. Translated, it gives CASSFDSGASSYEQYF. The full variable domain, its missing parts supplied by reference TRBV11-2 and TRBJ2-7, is EAGVAQSPRYKIIEKRQSVAFWCNPISGHATLYWYQQILGQGPKLLIQFQNNGVVDDSQLPKDRFSAERLKGVDSTLKIQPAKLEDSAVYLCASSFDSGASSYEQYFGPGTRLTVT.

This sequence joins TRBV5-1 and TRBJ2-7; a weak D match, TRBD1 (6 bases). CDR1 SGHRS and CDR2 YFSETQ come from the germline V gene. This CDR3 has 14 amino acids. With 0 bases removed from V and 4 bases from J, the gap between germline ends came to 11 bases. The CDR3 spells CASSLAQQGYEQYF. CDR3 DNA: TGCGCCAGCAGCTTGGCCCAACAGGGATACGAGCAGTACTTC. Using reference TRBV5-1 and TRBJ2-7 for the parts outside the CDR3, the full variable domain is KAGVTQTPRYLIKTRGQQVTLSCSPISGHRSVSWYQQTPGQGLQFLFEYFSETQRNKGNFPGRFSGRQFSNSRSEMNVSTLELGDSALYLCASSLAQQGYEQYFGPGTRLTVT.

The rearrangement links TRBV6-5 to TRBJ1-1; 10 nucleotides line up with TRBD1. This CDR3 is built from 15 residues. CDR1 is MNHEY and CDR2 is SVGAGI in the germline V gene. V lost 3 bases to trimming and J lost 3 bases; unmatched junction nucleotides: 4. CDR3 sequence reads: CASSYGTGAYTEAFF. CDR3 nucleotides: TGTGCCAGCAGTTATGGGACAGGGGCCTACACTGAAGCTTTCTTT.

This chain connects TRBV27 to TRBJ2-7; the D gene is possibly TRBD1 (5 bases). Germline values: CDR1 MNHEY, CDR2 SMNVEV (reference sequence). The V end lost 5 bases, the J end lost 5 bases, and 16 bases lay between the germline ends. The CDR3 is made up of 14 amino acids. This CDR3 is CASSPRTRAHEQYF. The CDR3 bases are TGTGCCAGCAGTCCGCGGACCAGGGCCCACGAGCAGTACTTC.

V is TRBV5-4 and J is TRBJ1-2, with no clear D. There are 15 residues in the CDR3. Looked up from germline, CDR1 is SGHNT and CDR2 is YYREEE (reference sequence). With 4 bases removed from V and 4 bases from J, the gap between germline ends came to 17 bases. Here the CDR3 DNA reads TGTGCCAGCAGCCCTGCCGAACCGGGAACCTATGGCTACACCTTC. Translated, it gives CASSPAEPGTYGYTF.

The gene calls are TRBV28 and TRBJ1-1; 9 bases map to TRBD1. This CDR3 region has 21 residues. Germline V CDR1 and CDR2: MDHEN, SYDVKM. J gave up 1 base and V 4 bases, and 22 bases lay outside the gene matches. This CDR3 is CASSSLQGAYSRPTQNTEAFF. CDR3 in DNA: TGTGCCAGCAGTTCGTTACAGGGGGCTTATTCGCGCCCTACACAGAACACTGAAGCTTTCTTT.